This TCR beta chain was recorded in a study of regulatory T cells in long-lasting Graves disease (dated by TCRdb to about 2021). Background for the entire study: Newly diagnosed Graves' disease patients had taken antithyroid drugs for less than 3 months. Peripheral blood TCR sequencing and RNA sequencing compared persistent Graves' disease patients with newly diagnosed Graves' disease patients. The study took place in China and was registered as a clinical trial. TCR sequencing covered 13 persistent and some 20 newly diagnosed Graves' disease patients, about 35 samples in total.

The time point label on this specimen signifies: newly diagnosed GD, antithyroid drugs for less than 3 months. For both TCR sequencing and RNA sequencing, RNA was extracted from PBMCs in TRIzol. The diagnosis of Graves' disease followed American Thyroid Association guidelines. Patients were recruited from an endocrinology department in Xi'an, China. From each patient, roughly 9 milliliters of peripheral blood was collected into an EDTA anticoagulant tube. PBMCs were isolated by Ficoll Paque Plus density gradient separation without further T cell sorting. An Agilent 2100 Bioanalyzer and agarose gel were used to check RNA quality, while a NanoDrop 2000 measured RNA concentration. Only a few counts were recorded for this clonotype. The antigen it binds to is not known. No much larger clone is present one base from it, and per-base qualities are unavailable. What the research found in general, with its limitations: Only peripheral blood was studied, because thyroid tissue, the primary lesion, was inaccessible. Only the TCR beta chain was sequenced and analyzed. The small sample size was acknowledged by the authors as a limitation that may reduce accuracy. Persistent disease showed preferential use of TRBV28, TRBJ1-2 and TRBJ2-5, whereas newly diagnosed disease favored TRBV20-1 and TRBJ2-1. Persistent Graves' disease patients showed lower TCR Shannon entropy and fewer highly expanded clones than newly diagnosed patients, suggesting clonal expansion. A larger number of public clonotypes was shared among persistent patients (around 3,000) than among newly diagnosed patients (around 970).

The receptor library was made with multiplex PCR. This sample was sequenced with an Illumina HiSeq 4000. iRepertoire HTBI primers and Arm-PCR amplification of CDR3 regions were used to construct TCR beta libraries. PCR products were gel purified before sequencing. The paper's processing steps were these. Gene usage analysis of CDR3 amino acid clonotypes relied on the 60 to 65 TRBV and over 13 TRBJ segments identified across samples. COPE and FqMerger were used to merge filtered high-quality paired reads into contigs. BLAST was used to align contigs to IMGT TRBV, TRBD and TRBJ reference genes, with CDR3 defined following IMGT. Any clonotype with a frequency above 0.1% was classified as a highly expanded clone. Repertoire diversity was measured by Shannon entropy, and V-J evenness by the Gini coefficient. Clonotypes shared by more than one individual were considered public. TCRdb reanalyzed the raw reads on its own, using fastp at Q25 for trimming and MiXCR for clone calling, and kept in-frame beta chains. A single entry per CDR3 protein holds the most common genes and DNA from its merged rows. TCRdb assigned the V and J calls; the authors' analysis was not used. The sample has about 620,000 distinct CDR3 sequences on record, around 17% of them singletons. The top ten hold about 20% of the sample.

The CDR1 and CDR2 encoded by the germline V gene (reference sequence) are GTSNPN and SVGIG. The CDR3 contains 16 residues, cysteine and phenylalanine counted. Only CDR3 DNA is held: 48 bases, read in frame from base 1. Trimming takes 0 bases from V and 0 bases from J, and the germline ends sit 12 bases apart. The data were also submitted as part of a second study, on T cells in Graves' hyperthyroidism and ophthalmopathy. As the second study states: Stable Graves' hyperthyroidism was defined as the absence of progression to ophthalmopathy over 18 months of follow-up. Hyperthyroidism patients were aged 18 to 65 years and newly diagnosed, with disease duration of less than 2 months. Exclusion was applied to patients with uncontrolled infections, other autoimmune diseases, pregnancy or lactation. Clinical symptoms, serum thyroxine and TRAb, thyroid ultrasound, and orbital computed tomography formed the basis for the diagnoses. A first-round RT-PCR of the TCR CDR3 used the HTBI primer set with the Qiagen OneStep RT-PCR kit. Blood samples also contained most of the expanded thyroid clonotypes (frequency above 0.001), which suggests that blood repertoires may reflect thyroid immune responses. In cross-validation, a model built on a 13 V-J signature told ophthalmopathy apart from stable hyperthyroidism with approximately 90% sensitivity and approximately 81% specificity, and in testing the same model reached 80%/75%. In validation, progression to ophthalmopathy was predicted by the model with nearly 71% sensitivity and 72% to 85% specificity, a median of about 6.4 months before onset. TCR V-J signatures able to tell the groups apart were searched for in a discovery cohort of about a hundred patients, of whom 43 had Graves' ophthalmopathy and 57 had stable Graves' hyperthyroidism. Prospective prediction of ophthalmopathy was tested in an independent validation cohort consisting of fewer than 20 hyperthyroidism patients and approximately 16 patients who later progressed to ophthalmopathy. The 80 to 100 discovery patients were randomly divided into training and test sets at a 7:3 ratio. In addition, the study compared T-cell repertoires in thyroid tissue and in blood from roughly six Graves' hyperthyroidism patients. Once sampling was done, hyperthyroidism patients were given methimazole at a starting dose of 30 mg daily, whereas ophthalmopathy patients were given high-dose intravenous methylprednisolone. Libraries were constructed in a second round of multiplex PCR, after which size selection and purification were carried out. Paired-end sequencing of the libraries was performed with 100 bp reads on an Illumina HiSeq2000. SOAPnuke was used to process the raw data, with reads discarded if the reads contained adapters or uncalled bases, had a mean Phred below 15, or lacked an exact constant-primer or identifier match. High-quality paired reads were merged using COPE v1.2.5, and each unique nucleotide sequence was defined as a clonotype. Clonotypes were aligned to IMGT TRBV, TRBD and TRBJ reference segments using MiTCR v1.1. The analysis was restricted to V-J combinations with a frequency above 0.0001, which together covered just over 99% of the repertoires. The TCS score was defined as the ratio of F50 (clonal expansion) to E x V (chaos), calculated using BLOSUM62-based TCRdist between CDR3 peptides within each V-J. Welch's t-statistics and random forest reduced roughly 530 V-J features to about 12, which were used in a naive Bayes classifier (R e1071). No statistical method was used to fix the sample size in advance, and group allocation was not hidden from the investigators. The paper describes TCR Vbeta CDR3 sequencing of 140 or so peripheral blood samples, made up of 43 ophthalmopathy patients, around 73 hyperthyroidism patients and 17 progressor patients.

The receptor chain draws on TRBV30 and TRBJ2-4; the D gene identity is not certain. The receptor's source is a young woman with Graves disease. Donor details come from another sample of the same person, matched by shared clones. This material consisted of peripheral blood mononuclear cells (PBMCs), taken at new diagnosis, from a patient treated with antithyroid drugs. The DNA reads TGTGCCTGGAGTGTACAATCTGTCCTAGCCAAAAACATTCAGTACTTC. Its protein product is CAWSVQSVLAKNIQYF.